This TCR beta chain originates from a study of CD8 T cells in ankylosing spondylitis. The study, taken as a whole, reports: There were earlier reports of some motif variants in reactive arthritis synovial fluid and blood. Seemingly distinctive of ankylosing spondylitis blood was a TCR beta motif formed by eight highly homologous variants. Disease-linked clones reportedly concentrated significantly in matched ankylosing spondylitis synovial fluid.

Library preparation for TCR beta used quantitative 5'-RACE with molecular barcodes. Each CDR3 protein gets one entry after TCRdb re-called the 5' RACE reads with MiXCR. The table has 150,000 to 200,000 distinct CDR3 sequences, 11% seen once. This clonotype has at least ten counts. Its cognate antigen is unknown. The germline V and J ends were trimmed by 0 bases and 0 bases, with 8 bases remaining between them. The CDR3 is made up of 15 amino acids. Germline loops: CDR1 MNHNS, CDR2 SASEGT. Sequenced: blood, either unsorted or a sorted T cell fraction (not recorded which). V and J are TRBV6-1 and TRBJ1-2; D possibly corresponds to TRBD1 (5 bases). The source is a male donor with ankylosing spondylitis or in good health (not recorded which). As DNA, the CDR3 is TGTGCCAGCAGTGAAGCGGGGCCAGCTAACTATGGCTACACCTTC. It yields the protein CASSEAGPANYGYTF.